The present T cell receptor beta chain was sequenced within a study of T cells in Graves' hyperthyroidism and ophthalmopathy. Study observations and caveats: Before onset, ophthalmopathy was predicted by the model a median about six months earlier.

This CDR3 contains 14 residues. V gave up 1 base and J gave up 4 bases, with 11 bases separating them. Germline CDR1 reads SGHDT; CDR2 reads YYEEEE. Using RNA transcripts as the source, TCR beta CDR3 regions were amplified. First-round RT-PCR with HTBI primers amplified the TCR CDR3 region. A single record per CDR3 protein comes from TCRdb applying MiXCR to the multiplex PCR reads. Among under 350,000 distinct CDR3 sequences listed, about 20% were seen once. This clonotype appeared a few times. The antigen is unknown. This receptor was identified in a woman in her fifties or sixties with Graves' hyperthyroidism. Sequencing used blood. The chain couples TRBV5-6 to TRBJ1-2, with D unresolved. CDR3 in amino acids: CASSLLEWGYGYTF. The DNA of the CDR3 is TGTGCCAGCAGCTTGTTAGAATGGGGCTATGGCTACACCTTC.